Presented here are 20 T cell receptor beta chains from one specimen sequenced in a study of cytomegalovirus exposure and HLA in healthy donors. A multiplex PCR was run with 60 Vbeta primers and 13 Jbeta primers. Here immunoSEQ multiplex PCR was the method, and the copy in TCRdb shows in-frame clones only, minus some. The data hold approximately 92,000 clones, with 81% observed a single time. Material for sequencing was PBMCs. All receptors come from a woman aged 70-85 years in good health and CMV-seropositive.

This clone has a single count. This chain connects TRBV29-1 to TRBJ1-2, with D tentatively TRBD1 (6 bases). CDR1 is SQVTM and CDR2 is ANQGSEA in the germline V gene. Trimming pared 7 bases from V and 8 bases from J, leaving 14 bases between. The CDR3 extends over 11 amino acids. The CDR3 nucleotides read TGCAGCGCCTCCCCAGGGGAAGGCTACACCTTC. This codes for CSASPGEGYTF.

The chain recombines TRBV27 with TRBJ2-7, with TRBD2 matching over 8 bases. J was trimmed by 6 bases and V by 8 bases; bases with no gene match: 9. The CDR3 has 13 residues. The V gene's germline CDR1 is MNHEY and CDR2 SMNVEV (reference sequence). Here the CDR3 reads CASGRTSFGEQYF. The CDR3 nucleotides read TGTGCCAGCGGAAGGACTAGCTTCGGCGAGCAGTACTTC.

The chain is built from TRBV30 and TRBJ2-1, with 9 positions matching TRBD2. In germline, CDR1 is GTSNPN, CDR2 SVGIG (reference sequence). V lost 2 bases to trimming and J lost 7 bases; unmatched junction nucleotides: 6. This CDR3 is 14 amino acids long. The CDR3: CAWSFRLAGNEQFF. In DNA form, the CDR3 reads TGTGCCTGGAGTTTCCGGCTAGCGGGAAATGAGCAGTTCTTC. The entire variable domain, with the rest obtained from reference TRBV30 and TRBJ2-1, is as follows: SQTIHQWPATLVQPVGSPLSLECTVEGTSNPNLYWYRQAAGRGLQLLFYSVGIGQISSEVPQNLSASRPQDRQFILSSKKLLLSDSGFYLCAWSFRLAGNEQFFGPGTRLTVL.

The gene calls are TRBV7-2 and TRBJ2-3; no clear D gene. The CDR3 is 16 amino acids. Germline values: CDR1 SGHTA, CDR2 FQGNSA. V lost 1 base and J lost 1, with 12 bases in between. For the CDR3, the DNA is TGTGCCAGCAGCTTAGGTACGATCTCGGGCACAGATACGCAGTATTTT. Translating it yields CASSLGTISGTDTQYF.

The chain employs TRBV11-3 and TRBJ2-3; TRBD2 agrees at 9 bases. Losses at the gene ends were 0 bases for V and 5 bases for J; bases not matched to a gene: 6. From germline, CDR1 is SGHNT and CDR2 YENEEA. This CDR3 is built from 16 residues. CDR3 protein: CASSLESSGSGDTQYF. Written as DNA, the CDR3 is TGTGCCAGCAGCTTAGAAAGTAGCGGGAGCGGAGATACGCAGTATTTT.

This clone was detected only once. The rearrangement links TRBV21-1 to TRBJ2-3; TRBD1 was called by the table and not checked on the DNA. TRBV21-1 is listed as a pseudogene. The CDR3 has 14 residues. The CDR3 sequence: CASSGTGRSDTQYF. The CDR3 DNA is TGTGCCAGCAGCGGGACAGGGCGATCAGATACGCAGTATTTT.

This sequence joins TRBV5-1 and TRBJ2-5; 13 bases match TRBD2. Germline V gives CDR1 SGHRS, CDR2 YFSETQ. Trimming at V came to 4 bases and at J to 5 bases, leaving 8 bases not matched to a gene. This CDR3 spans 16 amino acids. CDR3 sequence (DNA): TGCGCCAGCAGCCGAGGACTAGCGGGAGATAGGGAGACCCAGTACTTC. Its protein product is CASSRGLAGDRETQYF.

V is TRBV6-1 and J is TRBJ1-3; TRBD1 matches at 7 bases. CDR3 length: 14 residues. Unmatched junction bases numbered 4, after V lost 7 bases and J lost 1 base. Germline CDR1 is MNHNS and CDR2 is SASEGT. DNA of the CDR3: TGTGCCAGCAAACAGGGGATTTCTGGAAACACCATATATTTT. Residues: CASKQGISGNTIYF.

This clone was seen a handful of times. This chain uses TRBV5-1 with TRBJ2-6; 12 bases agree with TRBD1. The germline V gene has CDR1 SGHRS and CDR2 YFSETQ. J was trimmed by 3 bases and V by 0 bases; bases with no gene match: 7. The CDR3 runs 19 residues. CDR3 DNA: TGCGCCAGCAGCTTGGGCTGGGACAGGGGGCGCGATGGGGCCAACGTCCTGACTTTC. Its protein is CASSLGWDRGRDGANVLTF.

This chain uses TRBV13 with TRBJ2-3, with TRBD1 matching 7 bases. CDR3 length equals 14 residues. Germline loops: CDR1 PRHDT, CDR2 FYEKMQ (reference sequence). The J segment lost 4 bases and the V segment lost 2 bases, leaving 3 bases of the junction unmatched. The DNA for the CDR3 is TGTGCCAGCAGCTTAAGGGACAGAGCAGATACGCAGTATTTT. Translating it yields CASSLRDRADTQYF.

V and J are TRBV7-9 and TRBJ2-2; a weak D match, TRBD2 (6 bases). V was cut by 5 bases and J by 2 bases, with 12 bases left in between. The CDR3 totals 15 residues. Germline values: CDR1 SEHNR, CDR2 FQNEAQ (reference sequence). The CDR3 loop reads CASSPGGINTGELFF. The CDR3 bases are TGTGCCAGCAGCCCCGGAGGGATAAACACCGGGGAGCTGTTTTTT.

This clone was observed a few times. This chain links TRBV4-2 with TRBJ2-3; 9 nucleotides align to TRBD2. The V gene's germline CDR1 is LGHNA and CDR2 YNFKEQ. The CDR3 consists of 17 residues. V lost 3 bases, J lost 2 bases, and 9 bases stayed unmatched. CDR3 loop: CASSHNSAGGPTDTQYF. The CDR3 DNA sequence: TGTGCCAGCAGCCATAACTCGGCGGGAGGGCCCACAGATACGCAGTATTTT.

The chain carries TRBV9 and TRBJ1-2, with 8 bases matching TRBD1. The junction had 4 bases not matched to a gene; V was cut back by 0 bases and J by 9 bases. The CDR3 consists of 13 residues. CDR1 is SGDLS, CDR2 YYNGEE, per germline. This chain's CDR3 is CASSVVQGASYTF. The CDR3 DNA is TGTGCCAGCAGCGTAGTCCAGGGGGCGAGCTACACCTTC.

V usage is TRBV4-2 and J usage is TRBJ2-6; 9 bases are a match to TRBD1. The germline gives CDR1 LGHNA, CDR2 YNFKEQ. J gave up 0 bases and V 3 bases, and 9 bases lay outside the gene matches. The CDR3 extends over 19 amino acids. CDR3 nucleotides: TGTGCCAGCAGCCACATACCGGGACAGGGAAACTCTGGGGCCAACGTCCTGACTTTC. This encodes CASSHIPGQGNSGANVLTF.

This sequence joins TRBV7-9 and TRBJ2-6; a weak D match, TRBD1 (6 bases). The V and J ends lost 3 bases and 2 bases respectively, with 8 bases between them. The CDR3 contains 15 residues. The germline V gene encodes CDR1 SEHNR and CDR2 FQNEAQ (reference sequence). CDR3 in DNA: TGTGCCAGCAGCTTGAAGGGGGCTGGGGCCAACGTCCTGACTTTC. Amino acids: CASSLKGAGANVLTF.

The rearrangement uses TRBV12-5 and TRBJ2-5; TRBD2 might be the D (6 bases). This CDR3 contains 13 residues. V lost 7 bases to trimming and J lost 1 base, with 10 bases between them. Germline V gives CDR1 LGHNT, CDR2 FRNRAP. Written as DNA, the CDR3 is TGTGCTAGTGCTTGGGACTTCCAAGAGACCCAGTACTTC. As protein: CASAWDFQETQYF.

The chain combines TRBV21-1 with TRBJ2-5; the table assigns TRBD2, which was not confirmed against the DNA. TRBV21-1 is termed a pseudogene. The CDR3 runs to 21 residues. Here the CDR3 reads CASSKGGIPGTSGRGRETQYF. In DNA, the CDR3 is TGTGCCAGCAGCAAAGGAGGAATACCTGGGACTAGCGGGAGAGGTCGGGAGACCCAGTACTTC.

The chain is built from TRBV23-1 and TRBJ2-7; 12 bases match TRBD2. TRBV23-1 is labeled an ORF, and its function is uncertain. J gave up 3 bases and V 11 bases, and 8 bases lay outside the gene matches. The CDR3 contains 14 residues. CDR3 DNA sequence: TGCGCCGTAAGGCTGACTAGCGGGAGCTACGAGCAGTACTTC. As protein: CAVRLTSGSYEQYF.

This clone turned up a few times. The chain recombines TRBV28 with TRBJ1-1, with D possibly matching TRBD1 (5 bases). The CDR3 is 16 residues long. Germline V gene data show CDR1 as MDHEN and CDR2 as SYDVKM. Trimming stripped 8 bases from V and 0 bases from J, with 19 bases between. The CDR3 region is CASQGNRLSLNTEAFF. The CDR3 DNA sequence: TGTGCCAGCCAAGGGAACAGGCTCAGTTTGAACACTGAAGCTTTCTTT.

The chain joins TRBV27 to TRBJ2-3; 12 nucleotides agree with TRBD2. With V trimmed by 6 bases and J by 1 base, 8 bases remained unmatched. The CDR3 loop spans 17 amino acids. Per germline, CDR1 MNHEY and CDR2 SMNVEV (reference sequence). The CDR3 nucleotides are TGTGCCAGCAGCTACCCCAGACTAGCGGGGGGCACAGATACGCAGTATTTT. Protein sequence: CASSYPRLAGGTDTQYF.